This section outlines one TCR beta chain sequence together with its context. Its cognate antigen is unknown. The V gene's germline CDR1 is ENHRY and CDR2 SYGVKD. V was clipped by 3 bases and J by 8 bases, with 16 bases between them. The CDR3 runs 14 residues. This specimen belongs to a study of blood T cells in healthy people across ages. Broader study findings: A roughly linear age-dependent decrease characterized TCR beta diversity per million T cells.

Together with a sample-barcoded 5' primer, a J-beta primer mix was included in a second PCR lasting about 6 to 12 cycles. TCRdb reprocessed the 5' RACE reads via MiXCR and lists one record per CDR3 protein. Here the sample spans about 1.4 million distinct CDR3 sequences, around 59% being singletons. This sequence originates from a man in his late teens or twenties in good health. The chain joins TRBV10-3 to TRBJ1-2, with TRBD1 as a possible D gene (6 bases). Sequenced: blood. The CDR3: CAISEEGGSSGYTF. The CDR3 DNA reads TGTGCCATCAGTGAAGAAGGGGGGTCGTCCGGCTACACCTTC.